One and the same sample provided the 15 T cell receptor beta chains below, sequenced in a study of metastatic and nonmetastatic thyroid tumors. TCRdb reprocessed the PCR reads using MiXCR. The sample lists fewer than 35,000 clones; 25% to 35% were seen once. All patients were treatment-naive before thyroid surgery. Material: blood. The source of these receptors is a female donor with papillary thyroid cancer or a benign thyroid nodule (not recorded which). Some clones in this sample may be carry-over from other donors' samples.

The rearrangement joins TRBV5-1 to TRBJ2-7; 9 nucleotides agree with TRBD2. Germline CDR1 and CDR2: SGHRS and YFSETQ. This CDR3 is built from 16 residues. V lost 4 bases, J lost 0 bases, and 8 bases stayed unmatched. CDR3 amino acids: CASSPYSGRPSYEQYF. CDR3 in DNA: TGCGCCAGCAGCCCCTATAGCGGGAGACCCTCCTACGAGCAGTACTTC.

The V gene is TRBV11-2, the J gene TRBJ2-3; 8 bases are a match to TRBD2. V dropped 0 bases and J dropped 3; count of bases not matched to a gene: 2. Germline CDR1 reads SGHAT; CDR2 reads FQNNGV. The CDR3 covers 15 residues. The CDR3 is CASSLDGGGTDTQYF. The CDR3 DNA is TGTGCCAGCAGCTTAGACGGGGGGGGAACAGATACGCAGTATTTT.

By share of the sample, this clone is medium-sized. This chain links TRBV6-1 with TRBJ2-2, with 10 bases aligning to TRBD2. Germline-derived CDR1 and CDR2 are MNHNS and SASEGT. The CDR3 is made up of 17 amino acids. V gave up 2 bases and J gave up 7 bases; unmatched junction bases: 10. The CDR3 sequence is CASSEMVSSGSVGELFF. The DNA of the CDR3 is TGTGCCAGCAGTGAAATGGTCTCTAGCGGGAGTGTCGGGGAGCTGTTTTTT.

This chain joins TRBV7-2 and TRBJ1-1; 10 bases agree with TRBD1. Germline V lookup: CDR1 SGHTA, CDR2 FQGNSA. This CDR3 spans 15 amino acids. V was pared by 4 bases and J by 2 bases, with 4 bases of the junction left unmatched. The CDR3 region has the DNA TGTGCCAGCAGCTGGAGACAGGGGGCCAACACTGAAGCTTTCTTT. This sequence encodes CASSWRQGANTEAFF.

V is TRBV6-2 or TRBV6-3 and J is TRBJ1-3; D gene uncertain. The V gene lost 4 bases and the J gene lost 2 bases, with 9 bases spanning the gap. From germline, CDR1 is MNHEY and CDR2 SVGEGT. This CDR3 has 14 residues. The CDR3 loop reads CASSSTETGNTIYF. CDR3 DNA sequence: TGTGCCAGCAGTTCCACAGAGACTGGAAACACCATATATTTT.

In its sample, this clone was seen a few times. CDR3 DNA sequence: TGTGCCAGCAGTGAAGAGAGTCGGACTGAAGCTTTCTTT. It yields the protein CASSEESRTEAFF. The chain is built from TRBV6-1 and TRBJ1-1; D not certain. Per the germline V gene, CDR1 is MNHNS and CDR2 is SASEGT. V was clipped by 1 base and J by 5 bases, with 8 bases between them. There are 13 residues in the CDR3.

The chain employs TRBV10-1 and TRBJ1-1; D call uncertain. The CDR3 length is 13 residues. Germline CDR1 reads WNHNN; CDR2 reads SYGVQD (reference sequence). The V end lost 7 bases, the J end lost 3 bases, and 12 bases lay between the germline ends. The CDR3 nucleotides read TGCGCCAGCAAAGCCAGACGGCACACTGAAGCTTTCTTT. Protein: CASKARRHTEAFF.

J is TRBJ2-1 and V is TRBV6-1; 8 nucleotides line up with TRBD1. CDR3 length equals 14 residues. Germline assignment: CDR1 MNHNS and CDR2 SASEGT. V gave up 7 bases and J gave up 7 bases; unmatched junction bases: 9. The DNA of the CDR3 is TGTGCCAGCACCAGGGGGCAGGGGGATAATGAGCAGTTCTTC. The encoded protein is CASTRGQGDNEQFF.

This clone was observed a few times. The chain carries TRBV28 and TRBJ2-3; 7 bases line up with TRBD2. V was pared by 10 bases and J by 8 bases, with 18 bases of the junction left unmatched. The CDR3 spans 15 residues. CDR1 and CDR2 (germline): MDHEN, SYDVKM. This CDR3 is CATTPGTTYHATQYF. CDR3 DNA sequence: TGTGCCACCACCCCCGGGACTACCTATCACGCTACGCAGTATTTT.

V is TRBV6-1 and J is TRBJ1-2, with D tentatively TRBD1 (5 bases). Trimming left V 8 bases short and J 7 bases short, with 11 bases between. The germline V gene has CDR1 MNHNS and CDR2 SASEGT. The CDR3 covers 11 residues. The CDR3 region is CASPGGVGYTF. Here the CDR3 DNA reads TGTGCCAGCCCGGGGGGGGTTGGCTACACCTTC.

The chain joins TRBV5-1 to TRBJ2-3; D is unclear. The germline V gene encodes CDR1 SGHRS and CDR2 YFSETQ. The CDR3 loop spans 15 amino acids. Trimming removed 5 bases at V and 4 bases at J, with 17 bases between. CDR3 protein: CASSLAPREADTQYF. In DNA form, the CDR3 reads TGCGCCAGCAGTCTTGCTCCTCGCGAGGCAGATACGCAGTATTTT.

CDR3 region: CASSPSGGSYNSPLHF. In nucleotides, the CDR3 is TGTGCCAGCAGCCCCTCCGGGGGCTCCTATAATTCACCCCTCCACTTT. The chain carries TRBV27 and TRBJ1-6; D is possibly TRBD1 (5 bases). Trimming shortened V by 6 bases and J by 0 bases, and 12 bases separated the two germline ends. The germline CDR1 and CDR2 sequences are MNHEY and SMNVEV (reference sequence). The CDR3 length is 16 residues.

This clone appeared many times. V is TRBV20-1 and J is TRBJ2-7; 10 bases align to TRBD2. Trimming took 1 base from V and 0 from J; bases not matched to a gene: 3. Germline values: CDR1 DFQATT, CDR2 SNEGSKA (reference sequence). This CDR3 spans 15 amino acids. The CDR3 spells CSARGLAGISYEQYF. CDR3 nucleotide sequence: TGCAGTGCTAGAGGACTAGCGGGTATCTCCTACGAGCAGTACTTC.

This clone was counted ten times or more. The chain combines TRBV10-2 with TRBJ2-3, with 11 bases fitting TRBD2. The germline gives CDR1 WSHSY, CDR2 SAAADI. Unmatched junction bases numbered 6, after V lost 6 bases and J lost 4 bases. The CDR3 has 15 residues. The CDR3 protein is CASSELAGGADTQYF. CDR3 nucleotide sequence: TGCGCCAGCAGCGAGCTAGCGGGAGGTGCAGATACGCAGTATTTT.

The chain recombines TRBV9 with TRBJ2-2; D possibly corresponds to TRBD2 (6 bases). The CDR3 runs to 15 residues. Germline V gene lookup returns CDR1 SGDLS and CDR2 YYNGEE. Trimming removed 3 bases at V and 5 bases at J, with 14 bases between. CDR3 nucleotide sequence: TGTGCCAGCAGCGGCCCCTCCGGGAGAACCGGGGAGCTGTTTTTT. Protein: CASSGPSGRTGELFF.